These T cell receptor beta chains were read from a single sample in a study of cytomegalovirus exposure and HLA in healthy donors. Only in-frame clones appear in the TCRdb table, and some are missing; sequencing was by immunoSEQ multiplex PCR. The sample totals roughly 75,000 clones. Sequenced material: PBMCs. These receptors originate from a man between 40 and 49 years old in good health and CMV-seronegative. CDR3s include the opening cysteine and the closing phenylalanine or tryptophan.

j_call v_call cdr3_aa
TRBJ2-6 TRBV19 CASTNRGGGANVLTF
TRBJ2-1 TRBV5-1 CASSLARTSVYNEQFF
TRBJ2-1 TRBV5-1 CASSLSVGGGSNEQFF
TRBJ2-1 TRBV19 CASSMRGGAYNEQFF
TRBJ2-7 TRBV6-5 CASIPGGPTYEQYF
TRBJ2-1 TRBV7-2 CASSSTRGTYNEQFF
TRBJ1-3 TRBV12-1 CASSLPSGTANSGNTIYF
TRBJ1-1 TRBV30 CASSQGLNTEAFF
TRBJ1-1 TRBV19 CASSRRRRYTEAFF
TRBJ1-4 TRBV4-3 CASSPDRAYEKLFF
- TRBV7-9 CASSTTGLEQYF
- TRBV5-6 CASGRGGSSYEQYF
TRBJ1-3 TRBV4-1 CASSQNSGTDRNTIYF
TRBJ2-7 TRBV25-1 CASSRTSGPYEQYF
TRBJ1-5 TRBV7-8 CASSLTGLRNQPQHF
TRBJ2-7 TRBV14 CASSQPGQGVIYEQYF
TRBJ1-1 TRBV10-3 CAISEAGDTEAFF
TRBJ2-5 TRBV5-1 CASTSTGMEETQYF
TRBJ1-1 TRBV10-1 CASSESSGSPEAFF
TRBJ1-2 TRBV19 CASSSTDRGGYGYTF
TRBJ2-1 TRBV10-1 CASSESTSGGHEQFF
TRBJ1-1 TRBV5-1 CASSQTGTEAFF
TRBJ1-2 TRBV9 CASSGPDRVTSGYTF
TRBJ2-7 TRBV14 CASSPLGLQGVSYEQYF
TRBJ2-1 TRBV11-2 CASRSLRRGPRSNEQFF
TRBJ2-6 TRBV28 CASSFSGTGANVLTF
TRBJ1-1 TRBV14 CASSIDRVGAFF
TRBJ1-3 TRBV19 CASTPGGQGPGNTIYF